This T cell receptor (beta chain) was identified during a study of cytomegalovirus exposure and HLA in healthy donors. Study-level findings and limits: The majority of TCR sequences were rare, yet some public TCRs appeared in many donors. Cytomegalovirus-associated status was assigned to about 150 TCR beta chains.

Comments on this clone: As yet, its antigen is unknown.

The CDR3 has 15 amino acids. The germline gives CDR1 LNHDA, CDR2 SQIVND (reference sequence). V was clipped by 3 bases and J by 0 bases, with 11 bases between them. The assay was immunoSEQ multiplex PCR, and TCRdb's table has in-frame clones only and misses some. The sample contains 150,000 to 200,000 clones, less than 85% of which appear only once. This receptor was taken from a man younger than 30 in good health and CMV-seropositive. The V and J genes are TRBV19 and TRBJ1-2, with a possible D match to TRBD1 (5 bases). The sequencing sample was made of PBMCs. The CDR3, as DNA: TGTGCCAGTAGTATTCAGGACACATCTAACTATGGCTACACCTTC. Translated: CASSIQDTSNYGYTF. Full variable domain (missing parts from reference TRBV19 and TRBJ1-2): DGGITQSPKYLFRKEGQNVTLSCEQNLNHDAMYWYRQDPGQGLRLIYYSQIVNDFQKGDIAEGYSVSREKKESFPLTVTSAQKNPTAFYLCASSIQDTSNYGYTFGSGTRLTVV.